These 17 T cell receptor beta chains were sequenced from one sample in a study of identical twins. TCRdb reprocessed the 5' RACE reads with MiXCR, giving one entry per CDR3 protein. This sample has under 500,000 distinct CDR3 sequences, with around 15% found just once. The sample was also reused in another study, on yellow fever vaccine responses in identical twins.

Sequenced material: CD4+ T cells sorted from blood. The receptors come from a woman between 18 and 30 years old in good health.

This clonotype was detected only a few times. CDR3 sequence (DNA): TGTGCCAGCTCACCACCTAATGCCGGGACTAGCGGGGCAAATGAGCAGTTCTTC. Translated: CASSPPNAGTSGANEQFF. The rearrangement uses TRBV18 and TRBJ2-1; 13 nucleotides align to TRBD2. The CDR3 is 18 amino acids. Germline CDR1 and CDR2: KGHSH and LQKENI. V lost 0 bases and J lost 7; bases outside the gene matches: 9.

The chain combines TRBV14 with TRBJ2-2; TRBD1 agrees at 8 bases. This CDR3 has 15 amino acids. Germline CDR1 and CDR2: SGHDN and FVKESK. Losses at the gene ends were 5 bases for V and 4 bases for J; bases not matched to a gene: 6. The CDR3 region is CASSARQGITGELFF. The CDR3 nucleotides are TGTGCCAGCAGCGCTCGACAGGGGATCACCGGGGAGCTGTTTTTT.

CDR3 loop: CSVGRDRGSETQYF. The CDR3 DNA reads as TGCAGCGTGGGCCGGGACAGGGGGTCGGAGACCCAGTACTTC. The chain couples TRBV29-1 to TRBJ2-5; 11 bases agree with TRBD1. Germline trimming cut 6 bases from V and 5 bases from J; bases unmatched to any gene: 8. Germline V gene sequence: CDR1 SQVTM, CDR2 ANQGSEA. The CDR3 has 14 amino acids.

V usage is TRBV4-1 and J usage is TRBJ1-6, with 9 bases that match TRBD1. CDR1 and CDR2 (germline): MGHRA, YSYEKL. The V and J ends lost 1 base and 9 bases, in that order; junction bases with no gene match: 7. CDR3 length: 16 residues. The CDR3 bases are TGCGCCAGCAGCCAAGCTGAGGGACAGGGCCGTTCACCCCTCCACTTT. It specifies CASSQAEGQGRSPLHF.

A few counts support this clonotype. V is TRBV5-1 and J is TRBJ2-1; D may be TRBD2 (6 bases). The V gene's germline CDR1 is SGHRS and CDR2 YFSETQ. CDR3 length: 12 amino acids. Between the trimmed V and J ends, which lost 1 base and 8 bases, there was a span of 7 bases. The CDR3 DNA reads as TGCGCCAGCAGCTTGAGGAGGGATGAGCAGTTCTTC. Translation: CASSLRRDEQFF.

The genes are TRBV19 and TRBJ2-1; D perhaps matches TRBD2 (6 bases). V lost 5 bases to trimming and J lost 6 bases, with 11 bases between them. The germline V gene has CDR1 LNHDA and CDR2 SQIVND (reference sequence). CDR3 length equals 13 residues. This CDR3 is CASSPGLSNEQFF. CDR3 nucleotides: TGTGCCAGTAGTCCAGGACTATCCAATGAGCAGTTCTTC.

This clonotype was seen more than once but under ten times. V is TRBV20-1 and J is TRBJ1-1; 7 bases agree with TRBD1. The V and J ends lost 2 bases and 10 bases, in that order; junction bases with no gene match: 13. Germline loops: CDR1 DFQATT, CDR2 SNEGSKA (reference sequence). CDR3 length: 14 residues. This CDR3 is CSARKGQDPNGAFF. The DNA for the CDR3 is TGCAGTGCTAGAAAAGGACAGGATCCCAACGGAGCTTTCTTT.

The rearrangement joins TRBV11-1 to TRBJ1-1; possible D gene TRBD1, 6 bases. Germline assignment: CDR1 SGHAT and CDR2 FQDESV (reference sequence). The CDR3 totals 14 residues. Trimming removed 2 bases at V and 4 bases at J, with 11 bases between. CDR3 in DNA: TGTGCCAGCAGCTTACAATCAGGGGCCACTGAAGCTTTCTTT. Translation: CASSLQSGATEAFF.

The genes are TRBV12-3 or TRBV12-4 and TRBJ1-1, with a weak D call TRBD1 (5 bases). Trimming stripped 6 bases from V and 1 base from J, with 12 bases between. The CDR3 consists of 14 residues. The CDR3 coding sequence is TGTGCCAGCAGCTTAAGACAGAAGAACACTGAAGCTTTCTTT. It yields the protein CASSLRQKNTEAFF.

The V call is TRBV7-2, the J call TRBJ2-7; 8 positions match TRBD1. Germline loops: CDR1 SGHTA, CDR2 FQGNSA. Germline trimming cut 4 bases from V and 3 bases from J; bases unmatched to any gene: 8. The length of the CDR3 is 15 residues. The CDR3 here is CASSSPGQVIYEQYF. DNA of the CDR3: TGTGCCAGCAGCTCTCCGGGACAGGTGATCTACGAGCAGTACTTC.

In its sample, this clonotype was seen many times. The genes are TRBV2 and TRBJ2-3; D ambiguous. There are 11 residues in the CDR3. V gave up 8 bases and J gave up 1 base, with 4 bases separating them. The germline V gene has CDR1 SNHLY and CDR2 FYNNEI. CDR3 DNA sequence: TGTGCCAGCGGACGCACAGATACGCAGTATTTT. Its protein is CASGRTDTQYF.

This clonotype turned up a few times. The chain couples TRBV2 to TRBJ1-1; tentative D call: TRBD1 (5 bases). Trimming pared 6 bases from V and 1 base from J, leaving 15 bases between. This CDR3 contains 15 residues. Germline V gene data show CDR1 as SNHLY and CDR2 as FYNNEI. The CDR3 reads CASRDPGLQNTEAFF. DNA for the CDR3: TGTGCCAGCAGAGATCCGGGACTACAGAACACTGAAGCTTTCTTT. Complete variable domain (other parts from reference TRBV2 and TRBJ1-1): EPEVTQTPSHQVTQMGQEVILRCVPISNHLYFYWYRQILGQKVEFLVSFYNNEISEKSEIFDDQFSVERPDGSNFTLKIRSTKLEDSAMYFCASRDPGLQNTEAFFGQGTRLTVV.

This clonotype showed up just once. The rearrangement uses TRBV19 and TRBJ2-1; possible D gene TRBD2, 7 bases. V was trimmed by 10 bases and J by 7 bases, leaving 14 bases between them. This CDR3 region has 12 residues. CDR1 and CDR2 (germline): LNHDA, SQIVND (reference sequence). The CDR3, as DNA: TGTGCCACATTTGGGGGGGCTAATGAGCAGTTCTTC. It codes for CATFGGANEQFF.

In this sample, this clonotype turned up a few times. V gene TRBV4-1 combines with J gene TRBJ2-3; D uncertain. Germline V gene sequence: CDR1 MGHRA, CDR2 YSYEKL. This CDR3 region has 17 residues. The germline V and J ends were trimmed by 0 bases and 0 bases, with 13 bases remaining between them. The CDR3 spells CASSQDHPRASTDTQYF. The DNA of the CDR3 is TGCGCCAGCAGCCAAGATCATCCGCGAGCTAGCACAGATACGCAGTATTTT.

This clonotype has more than one count but fewer than ten. This chain links TRBV20-1 with TRBJ2-7; TRBD1 matches at 8 bases. The CDR3 is made up of 13 amino acids. V dropped 5 bases and J dropped 5; count of bases not matched to a gene: 8. Per germline, CDR1 DFQATT and CDR2 SNEGSKA (reference sequence). CDR3 sequence (DNA): TGCAGTGCTTCCAAAGACAGGGGAAACGAGCAGTACTTC. Protein sequence: CSASKDRGNEQYF.

This clonotype was found many times. The chain recombines TRBV28 with TRBJ2-6, with a possible D match to TRBD2 (6 bases). CDR1 is MDHEN and CDR2 is SYDVKM in the germline V gene. Trimming left V 3 bases short and J 2 bases short, with 8 bases between. The CDR3 has 15 amino acids. CDR3 sequence: CASSFGGTGANVLTF. The CDR3 coding sequence is TGTGCCAGCAGTTTTGGGGGGACTGGGGCCAACGTCCTGACTTTC.

This chain joins TRBV20-1 and TRBJ1-4, with D tentatively TRBD1 (5 bases). The CDR3 totals 13 residues. The V end was cut by 3 bases, the J end by 14 bases, with 19 bases between. The germline gives CDR1 DFQATT, CDR2 SNEGSKA (reference sequence). CDR3 DNA sequence: TGCAGTGCTAGGGACGACAGTTCCCTGGGCCTGTTTTTT. This translates into CSARDDSSLGLFF.